A selection of T cell receptor beta chains follows, all from one sample in a study of neoadjuvant anti-PD-1 for oral cavity cancer. Generated by immunoSEQ multiplex PCR, the TCRdb table keeps only in-frame clones and is missing some. The sample comprises around 17,000 clones, around two thirds of which are singletons, and 2.8% rests with the top ten. Sequences were derived from PBMCs, sampled before nivolumab (anti-PD-1) treatment. All receptors derive from a person aged 35 to 85 with oral cavity squamous cell carcinoma. Each CDR3 is given with its conserved first and last residue. D genes are given only for firm matches. Part of the rows lack a size; the others show once, few, many or a class for expanded clones.

v_gene: TRBV19; d_gene: NA; j_gene: TRBJ1-1; abundance: NA; CDR3aa: CATRDTRNTEAFF; CDR3nt: TGTGCCACCCGGGACACACGAAACACTGAAGCTTTCTTT
v_gene: TRBV30; d_gene: TRBD1; j_gene: TRBJ1-1; abundance: NA; CDR3aa: CACIRGLGNTEAFF; CDR3nt: TGTGCCTGCATCAGGGGGCTTGGGAACACTGAAGCTTTCTTT
v_gene: TRBV9; d_gene: NA; j_gene: TRBJ2-2; abundance: NA; CDR3aa: CASSVDPNTGELFF; CDR3nt: TGTGCCAGCAGCGTAGACCCGAACACCGGGGAGCTGTTTTTT
v_gene: TRBV28; d_gene: NA; j_gene: TRBJ2-2; abundance: few; CDR3aa: CASEGNPGELFF; CDR3nt: TGTGCCAGCGAGGGAAACCCCGGGGAGCTGTTTTTT
v_gene: TRBV7-9; d_gene: NA; j_gene: TRBJ2-7; abundance: NA; CDR3aa: CASSRDNSYEQYF; CDR3nt: TGTGCCAGCAGCAGGGACAACTCCTACGAGCAGTACTTC
v_gene: TRBV25-1; d_gene: TRBD2; j_gene: TRBJ2-7; abundance: few; CDR3aa: CASSEYMVAGGPREQYF; CDR3nt: TGTGCCAGCAGTGAATATATGGTAGCGGGAGGCCCTCGCGAGCAGTACTTC
v_gene: TRBV27; d_gene: NA; j_gene: TRBJ2-2; abundance: NA; CDR3aa: CASSPGTHTGELFF; CDR3nt: TGTGCCAGCAGTCCCGGGACCCACACCGGGGAGCTGTTTTTT
v_gene: TRBV2; d_gene: TRBD1; j_gene: TRBJ1-2; abundance: NA; CDR3aa: CASSNRGSGYTF; CDR3nt: TGTGCCAGCAGTAACAGGGGTAGTGGCTACACCTTC
v_gene: TRBV19; d_gene: NA; j_gene: TRBJ1-2; abundance: few; CDR3aa: CASKERDYGYTF; CDR3nt: TGTGCCAGTAAGGAGAGAGACTATGGCTACACCTTC
v_gene: TRBV2; d_gene: NA; j_gene: TRBJ1-3; abundance: few; CDR3aa: CASSEGNTIYF; CDR3nt: TGTGCCAGCAGTGAAGGAAACACCATATATTTT
v_gene: TRBV27; d_gene: TRBD1; j_gene: TRBJ2-7; abundance: few; CDR3aa: CASRTGGEEQYF; CDR3nt: TGTGCCAGCAGAACAGGGGGCGAGGAGCAGTACTTC
v_gene: TRBV30; d_gene: TRBD1; j_gene: TRBJ2-7; abundance: once; CDR3aa: CAWSAQGVTEQYF; CDR3nt: TGTGCCTGGAGTGCACAGGGGGTCACCGAGCAGTACTTC
v_gene: TRBV7-9; d_gene: NA; j_gene: TRBJ2-7; abundance: NA; CDR3aa: CASSLGTAISYEQYF; CDR3nt: TGTGCCAGCAGCTTAGGGACAGCGATTAGCTACGAGCAGTACTTC
v_gene: TRBV6-1; d_gene: NA; j_gene: TRBJ2-1; abundance: NA; CDR3aa: CASSERLDFKQFF; CDR3nt: TGTGCCAGCAGTGAAAGACTAGACTTTAAGCAGTTCTTC
v_gene: TRBV15; d_gene: NA; j_gene: TRBJ1-2; abundance: NA; CDR3aa: CATSRGEQTYGYTF; CDR3nt: TGTGCCACCAGCAGAGGAGAACAGACCTATGGCTACACCTTC
v_gene: TRBV27; d_gene: NA; j_gene: TRBJ2-3; abundance: NA; CDR3aa: CASSLSGGGGDTQYF; CDR3nt: TGTGCCAGCAGTTTATCAGGGGGAGGGGGAGATACGCAGTATTTT
v_gene: TRBV7-7; d_gene: NA; j_gene: TRBJ2-7; abundance: NA; CDR3aa: CASSLGEGGFDEQYF; CDR3nt: TGTGCTAGCAGCTTAGGCGAGGGGGGCTTCGACGAGCAGTACTTC
v_gene: TRBV5-6; d_gene: NA; j_gene: TRBJ2-7; abundance: NA; CDR3aa: CASSRQASSYEQYF; CDR3nt: TGTGCCAGCAGCCGACAGGCGAGCTCCTACGAGCAGTACTTC
v_gene: TRBV19; d_gene: NA; j_gene: TRBJ1-5; abundance: few; CDR3aa: CASSQGEGQPQHF; CDR3nt: TGTGCCAGTAGCCAGGGAGAGGGCCAGCCCCAGCATTTT
v_gene: TRBV9; d_gene: NA; j_gene: TRBJ2-3; abundance: NA; CDR3aa: CASARALTDTQYF; CDR3nt: TGTGCCAGCGCCCGGGCCCTCACAGATACGCAGTATTTT
v_gene: TRBV19; d_gene: NA; j_gene: TRBJ1-5; abundance: few; CDR3aa: CLVRPRDSNQPQHF; CDR3nt: TGTTTAGTCCGCCCCAGGGATAGCAATCAGCCCCAGCATTTT
v_gene: TRBV6-6; d_gene: TRBD2; j_gene: TRBJ2-7; abundance: NA; CDR3aa: CASSSEAGVYEQYF; CDR3nt: TGTGCCAGCAGTTCGGAAGCGGGAGTTTACGAGCAGTACTTC
v_gene: TRBV4-1; d_gene: TRBD2; j_gene: TRBJ2-7; abundance: NA; CDR3aa: CASSQEVGGAHYEQYF; CDR3nt: TGCGCCAGCAGCCAAGAAGTCGGGGGGGCCCACTACGAGCAGTACTTC
v_gene: TRBV5-1; d_gene: TRBD2; j_gene: TRBJ2-1; abundance: NA; CDR3aa: CASSTRSGSNNEQFF; CDR3nt: TGCGCCAGCAGCACTCGGAGCGGGAGCAACAATGAGCAGTTCTTC
v_gene: TRBV11-2; d_gene: NA; j_gene: TRBJ1-1; abundance: NA; CDR3aa: CASSLVRENTEAFF; CDR3nt: TGTGCCAGCAGCTTAGTAAGGGAGAACACTGAAGCTTTCTTT
v_gene: TRBV2; d_gene: NA; j_gene: TRBJ1-1; abundance: NA; CDR3aa: CASSEYTEAFF; CDR3nt: TGTGCCAGCAGTGAATACACTGAAGCTTTCTTT
v_gene: TRBV6-8; d_gene: NA; j_gene: TRBJ2-7; abundance: NA; CDR3aa: CASSSEDPSEQYF; CDR3nt: TGTGCCAGCAGTTCTGAAGATCCCAGCGAGCAGTACTTC
v_gene: TRBV27; d_gene: TRBD1; j_gene: TRBJ1-5; abundance: NA; CDR3aa: CASSFREGAGQPQHF; CDR3nt: TGTGCCAGCAGTTTCAGGGAGGGGGCTGGGCAGCCCCAGCATTTT
v_gene: TRBV2; d_gene: NA; j_gene: TRBJ2-5; abundance: NA; CDR3aa: CASCNRGFAETQYF; CDR3nt: TGTGCCAGCTGCAACCGGGGTTTTGCAGAGACCCAGTACTTC
v_gene: TRBV6-4; d_gene: NA; j_gene: TRBJ2-2; abundance: NA; CDR3aa: CASIRDPGGPGELFF; CDR3nt: TGTGCCAGCATCCGGGACCCGGGTGGCCCCGGGGAGCTGTTTTTT
v_gene: TRBV7-3; d_gene: NA; j_gene: TRBJ2-4; abundance: NA; CDR3aa: CASSPRDIQYF; CDR3nt: TGTGCCAGCAGCCCAAGGGACATTCAGTACTTC
v_gene: TRBV5-1; d_gene: NA; j_gene: TRBJ2-7; abundance: few; CDR3aa: CASSLDILTPEQYF; CDR3nt: TGCGCCAGCAGCTTGGACATATTAACGCCCGAGCAGTACTTC
v_gene: TRBV5-1; d_gene: NA; j_gene: TRBJ2-7; abundance: NA; CDR3aa: CASSLLSQAYEQYF; CDR3nt: TGCGCCAGCAGCCTACTAAGTCAGGCCTACGAGCAGTACTTC
v_gene: TRBV6-5; d_gene: NA; j_gene: TRBJ1-1; abundance: NA; CDR3aa: CASRGGGRTNTEAFF; CDR3nt: TGTGCCAGCAGGGGGGGTGGCAGGACGAACACTGAAGCTTTCTTT
v_gene: TRBV5-1; d_gene: TRBD1; j_gene: TRBJ2-7; abundance: NA; CDR3aa: CASSQGQGVYEQYF; CDR3nt: TGCGCCAGCAGCCAGGGACAGGGAGTCTACGAGCAGTACTTC
v_gene: TRBV10-3; d_gene: NA; j_gene: TRBJ1-3; abundance: NA; CDR3aa: CAISESSGNTIYF; CDR3nt: TGTGCCATCAGTGAGTCGTCCGGAAACACCATATATTTT
v_gene: TRBV9; d_gene: NA; j_gene: TRBJ1-2; abundance: NA; CDR3aa: CASSAPGGGYGYTF; CDR3nt: TGTGCCAGCAGCGCACCGGGGGGCGGCTATGGCTACACCTTC
v_gene: TRBV5-1; d_gene: NA; j_gene: TRBJ1-3; abundance: NA; CDR3aa: CASSLGTTSGNTIYF; CDR3nt: TGCGCCAGCAGCTTGGGGACGACCTCTGGAAACACCATATATTTT
v_gene: TRBV19; d_gene: TRBD1; j_gene: TRBJ1-5; abundance: NA; CDR3aa: CASQDRASNQPQHF; CDR3nt: TGTGCCAGTCAGGACAGGGCAAGCAATCAGCCCCAGCATTTT
v_gene: TRBV5-1; d_gene: TRBD2; j_gene: TRBJ2-7; abundance: NA; CDR3aa: CASSPSGSAVGEQYF; CDR3nt: TGCGCCAGCAGCCCTAGCGGGAGTGCGGTGGGCGAGCAGTACTTC
v_gene: TRBV5-1; d_gene: NA; j_gene: TRBJ2-1; abundance: few; CDR3aa: CASSLGWRGGDEQFF; CDR3nt: TGCGCCAGCAGCTTGGGATGGCGGGGAGGTGATGAGCAGTTCTTC
v_gene: TRBV11-1; d_gene: NA; j_gene: TRBJ2-7; abundance: once; CDR3aa: CASSPGEFISYEQYF; CDR3nt: TGTGCCAGCAGCCCCGGTGAGTTCATCTCCTACGAGCAGTACTTC
v_gene: TRBV7-8; d_gene: TRBD1; j_gene: TRBJ2-7; abundance: NA; CDR3aa: CASSLTQGPSYEQYF; CDR3nt: TGTGCCAGCAGCTTAACACAGGGGCCCTCCTACGAGCAGTACTTC
v_gene: TRBV11-1; d_gene: TRBD2; j_gene: TRBJ2-3; abundance: NA; CDR3aa: CASSSSTSGSPADTQYF; CDR3nt: TGTGCCAGCAGCTCCTCGACTAGCGGGAGCCCCGCAGATACGCAGTATTTT
v_gene: TRBV10-3; d_gene: NA; j_gene: TRBJ2-7; abundance: NA; CDR3aa: CAISESLDRSYEQYF; CDR3nt: TGTGCCATCAGTGAGAGCCTAGATCGATCCTACGAGCAGTACTTC
v_gene: TRBV7-3; d_gene: NA; j_gene: TRBJ2-3; abundance: NA; CDR3aa: CASTSNSPSDTQYF; CDR3nt: TGTGCCAGCACCTCCAATTCCCCGTCGGATACGCAGTATTTT
v_gene: TRBV4-1; d_gene: NA; j_gene: TRBJ1-3; abundance: NA; CDR3aa: CASSQEPPGAGSSGNTIYF; CDR3nt: TGCGCCAGCAGCCAAGAACCTCCGGGGGCGGGTAGCTCTGGAAACACCATATATTTT
v_gene: TRBV5-4; d_gene: NA; j_gene: TRBJ2-5; abundance: NA; CDR3aa: CASSLVSVQETQYF; CDR3nt: TGTGCCAGCAGCTTGGTATCCGTACAAGAGACCCAGTACTTC
v_gene: TRBV11-2; d_gene: TRBD2; j_gene: TRBJ2-7; abundance: NA; CDR3aa: CASSLGEGRSYEQYF; CDR3nt: TGTGCCAGCAGCTTAGGGGAGGGACGATCCTACGAGCAGTACTTC
v_gene: TRBV2; d_gene: NA; j_gene: TRBJ2-7; abundance: NA; CDR3aa: CASSDRAGQPPSQYF; CDR3nt: TGTGCCAGCAGTGACAGGGCTGGACAGCCCCCCTCGCAGTACTTC
v_gene: TRBV10-1; d_gene: NA; j_gene: TRBJ2-2; abundance: few; CDR3aa: CASKGSTGELFF; CDR3nt: TGCGCCAGCAAAGGAAGCACCGGGGAGCTGTTTTTT
v_gene: TRBV2; d_gene: NA; j_gene: TRBJ1-1; abundance: NA; CDR3aa: CASSDPNTEAFF; CDR3nt: TGTGCCAGCAGTGACCCGAACACTGAAGCTTTCTTT
v_gene: TRBV5-1; d_gene: NA; j_gene: TRBJ2-7; abundance: once; CDR3aa: CASSLGPPLGEQYF; CDR3nt: TGCGCCAGCAGCTTGGGGCCTCCCCTCGGGGAGCAGTACTTC
v_gene: TRBV10-3; d_gene: TRBD2; j_gene: TRBJ2-2; abundance: NA; CDR3aa: CAISEQGLAPRGGELFF; CDR3nt: TGTGCCATCAGTGAACAGGGACTAGCGCCAAGGGGCGGGGAGCTGTTTTTT
v_gene: TRBV11-3; d_gene: TRBD2; j_gene: TRBJ2-5; abundance: NA; CDR3aa: CASSLIAGETQYF; CDR3nt: TGTGCCAGCAGCTTAATAGCGGGAGAGACCCAGTACTTC